Reported below is one T cell receptor beta chain. This sample stems from a study of CD8+ T cells in alopecia areata. Sequencing templates came from extracted RNA that was reverse transcribed into cDNA. Profiled with immunoSEQ multiplex PCR; TCRdb holds only in-frame clones, not every one. The table has some 180,000 clones, roughly 60% seen once. Separation by sorting yielded CD4+ and CD8+ T cells from PBMCs. The V end lost 1 base, the J end lost 5 bases, and 18 bases lay between the germline ends. The CDR3 is made up of 16 amino acids. Germline values: CDR1 GTSNPN, CDR2 SVGIG (reference sequence). This specimen was CD4+ T cells sorted from blood, taken at week 0. The sequence came from a human donor with alopecia areata. The V call is TRBV30, the J call TRBJ2-4; D is undetermined. The CDR3: CAWSGIGPTVENIQYF. The CDR3 nucleotides read TGTGCCTGGAGTGGGATAGGCCCTACGGTAGAAAACATTCAGTACTTC.